The T cell receptor (beta chain) under discussion was sequenced for a study of blood T cell repertoires in COVID-19. Germline lookup yields CDR1 MNHNY and CDR2 SVGAGI (reference sequence). V shed 6 bases and J 5 bases; nucleotides not matched to a gene: 7. CDR3 length: 15 residues. Sequenced by immunoSEQ multiplex PCR; TCRdb stores in-frame clones only, minus some. The sample records roughly 260,000 clones, around nine tenths being singletons. Source material: peripheral blood. The chain carries TRBV6-6 and TRBJ2-2; 9 nucleotides match TRBD1. This sequence was found in a middle-aged woman who had recovered from COVID-19. The CDR3 reads CASRTGQGSTGELFF. The CDR3 DNA sequence: TGTGCCAGCAGAACGGGACAGGGAAGTACCGGGGAGCTGTTTTTT.